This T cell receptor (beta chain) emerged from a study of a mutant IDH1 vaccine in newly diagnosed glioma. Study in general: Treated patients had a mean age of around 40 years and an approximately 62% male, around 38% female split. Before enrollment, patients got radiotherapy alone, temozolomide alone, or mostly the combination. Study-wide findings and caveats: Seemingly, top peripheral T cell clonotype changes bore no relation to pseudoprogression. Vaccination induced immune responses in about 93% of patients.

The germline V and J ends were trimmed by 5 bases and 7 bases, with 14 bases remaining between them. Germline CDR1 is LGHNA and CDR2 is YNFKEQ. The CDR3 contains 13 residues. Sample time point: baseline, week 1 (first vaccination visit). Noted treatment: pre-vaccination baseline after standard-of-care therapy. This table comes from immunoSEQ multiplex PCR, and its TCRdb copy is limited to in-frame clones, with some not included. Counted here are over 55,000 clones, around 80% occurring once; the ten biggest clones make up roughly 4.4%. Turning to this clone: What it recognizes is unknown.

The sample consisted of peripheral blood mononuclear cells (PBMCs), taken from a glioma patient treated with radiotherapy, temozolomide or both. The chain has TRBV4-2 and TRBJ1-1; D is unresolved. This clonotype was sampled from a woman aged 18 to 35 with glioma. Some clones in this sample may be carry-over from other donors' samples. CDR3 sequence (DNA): TGTGCCAGCAGCGCCCCGGATGGAAGTGAAGCTTTCTTT. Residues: CASSAPDGSEAFF.